These 31 T cell receptor beta chains were sequenced from one sample in a study of Ad26.COV2.S vaccination and SARS-CoV-2 variants. Only in-frame clones appear in the TCRdb table, and some are missing; sequencing was by immunoSEQ multiplex PCR. The sample consists of 200,000 to 300,000 clones, over 75% of them appearing once. Treatment described: roughly 18 received Ad26.COV2.S at low or high dose, single or two shots; 5 received placebo; per-sample allocation not given. The samples date from day 63 after the first vaccine or placebo injection. Material: peripheral blood, obtained in a trial of Ad26.COV2.S vaccine versus placebo. The receptor set was obtained from a person between 18 and 65 years old who received the Ad26.COV2.S COVID-19 vaccine or a placebo.

The J gene is TRBJ1-1, the V gene TRBV19; the D gene is possibly TRBD1 (5 bases). Germline assignment: CDR1 LNHDA and CDR2 SQIVND (reference sequence). V lost 4 bases and J 2 bases, leaving 17 bases between the germline ends. This CDR3 contains 16 residues. Written as DNA, the CDR3 is TGTGCCAGTAGTACCGGGGCCCAGCTCTCAAACACTGAAGCTTTCTTT. This codes for CASSTGAQLSNTEAFF.

This rearrangement joins TRBV28 to TRBJ2-3; D unclear. This CDR3 is 13 amino acids long. Trimming stripped 2 bases from V and 6 bases from J, with 9 bases between. The germline V gene encodes CDR1 MDHEN and CDR2 SYDVKM. CDR3 sequence: CASSLNPWDTQYF. In DNA form, the CDR3 reads TGTGCCAGCAGTTTAAACCCCTGGGATACGCAGTATTTT.

The genes are TRBV30 and TRBJ2-4, with D possibly being TRBD2 (6 bases). CDR1 is GTSNPN and CDR2 is SVGIG in the germline V gene (reference sequence). The CDR3 is made up of 13 amino acids. V was shortened by 0 bases and J by 9 bases, with 12 bases between the two germline ends. The CDR3 DNA sequence: TGTGCCTGGAGTGTTAGTGTGGGGGGCATTCAGTACTTC. Its translation is CAWSVSVGGIQYF.

The chain couples TRBV3-1 (or the pseudogene TRBV3-2) to TRBJ1-2, with D possibly TRBD1 on 6 matching bases. V was shortened by 1 base and J by 6 bases, with 21 bases between the two germline ends. The CDR3 consists of 17 residues. The V gene's germline CDR1 is LGHDT and CDR2 YNNKEL (reference sequence). The chain's CDR3 is CASSQGRTAASGDGYTF. The CDR3 DNA is TGTGCCAGCAGCCAAGGTAGGACAGCCGCTTCTGGGGATGGCTACACCTTC.

This sequence joins TRBV4-2 and TRBJ1-1; maybe TRBD1 (6 bases). Germline V gene sequence: CDR1 LGHNA, CDR2 YNFKEQ. V shed 4 bases and J shed 1 base, with 13 bases lying between them. CDR3 length: 15 residues. As DNA, the CDR3 is TGTGCCAGCAGCCCTCAGACAGGATCGAACACTGAAGCTTTCTTT. Protein: CASSPQTGSNTEAFF.

This clone was seen at least ten times. The gene calls are TRBV4-1 and TRBJ1-6; unclear D gene. Germline CDR1 MGHRA, CDR2 YSYEKL. Trimming took off 3 bases at V and 7 bases at J, with 16 bases between the two ends. CDR3 size: 16 residues. CDR3 sequence (DNA): TGCGCCAGCAGCCAGTTATGGGAGGCTCCGAATTCACCCCTCCACTTT. This sequence encodes CASSQLWEAPNSPLHF.

This clone was recorded once. This sequence joins TRBV27 and TRBJ2-1; tentatively, D is TRBD1 or TRBD2 (6 bases each). CDR1 MNHEY and CDR2 SMNVEV come from the germline V gene (reference sequence). CDR3 size: 16 residues. Trimming shortened V by 4 bases and J by 6 bases, and 19 bases separated the two germline ends. CDR3 in amino acids: CASSYLTSGASNEQFF. The CDR3 DNA is TGTGCCAGCAGTTACCTAACCTCGGGGGCGAGCAATGAGCAGTTCTTC.

This sequence joins TRBV6-2 or TRBV6-3 and TRBJ2-1; D is perhaps TRBD2 (6 bases). This CDR3 comprises 13 residues. The germline V and J ends were trimmed by 4 bases and 4 bases, with 8 bases remaining between them. Germline loops: CDR1 MNHEY, CDR2 SVGEGT. This chain's CDR3 is CASSSLAYNEQFF. The CDR3 DNA follows: TGTGCCAGCAGTTCGCTAGCGTACAATGAGCAGTTCTTC.

This clone was counted only a few times. The gene calls are TRBV7-9 and TRBJ2-7; possibly TRBD1 for D (6 bases). Trimming removed 5 bases at V and 7 bases at J, with 15 bases between. From germline, CDR1 is SEHNR and CDR2 FQNEAQ (reference sequence). The length of the CDR3 is 13 residues. Here the CDR3 DNA reads TGTGCCAGCAGCCCTTCCGACAGGCCGGAGCAGTACTTC. It codes for CASSPSDRPEQYF.

The chain recombines TRBV6-5 with TRBJ1-2; 9 nucleotides align to TRBD1. Trimming cost V 4 bases and J 5 bases; bases outside gene matches: 8. The germline V gene encodes CDR1 MNHEY and CDR2 SVGAGI. The CDR3 extends over 15 amino acids. CDR3 in DNA: TGTGCCAGCAGTTCACAGGGGGCCCCCCTTTATGGCTACACCTTC. Translating gives CASSSQGAPLYGYTF.

This chain connects TRBV9 to TRBJ2-3, with D perhaps matching TRBD1 or TRBD2 (5 bases each). CDR3 length: 18 amino acids. Germline V CDR1 and CDR2: SGDLS, YYNGEE. Between the trimmed V and J ends, which lost 3 bases and 0 bases, there was a span of 20 bases. This CDR3 reads CASSANSGPDLSTDTQYF. In DNA, the CDR3 is TGTGCCAGCAGCGCGAACTCGGGACCGGACTTAAGCACAGATACGCAGTATTTT.

This clone came up once. J is TRBJ2-7 and V is TRBV13, with 12 bases identical to TRBD2. V shed 5 bases and J 6 bases; nucleotides not matched to a gene: 5. Germline V lookup: CDR1 PRHDT, CDR2 FYEKMQ (reference sequence). The CDR3 is made up of 14 amino acids. The CDR3 bases are TGTGCCAGCAGCCGGCTAGCGGGGGGGCCCGAGCAGTACTTC. Translated, it gives CASSRLAGGPEQYF.

The chain recombines TRBV10-3 with TRBJ2-1; D possibly corresponds to TRBD1 (5 bases). With 3 bases removed from V and 6 bases from J, the gap between germline ends came to 15 bases. Germline V CDR1 and CDR2: ENHRY, SYGVKD. This CDR3 is 15 amino acids long. The CDR3 reads CAISDAQGHGNEQFF. The CDR3 DNA reads as TGTGCCATCAGTGACGCCCAAGGACACGGCAATGAGCAGTTCTTC.

The chain couples TRBV7-3 to TRBJ2-1, with a possible D match to TRBD2 (6 bases). The CDR3 is 14 residues long. Trimming shortened V by 3 bases and J by 6 bases, and 12 bases separated the two germline ends. CDR1 is SGHTA, CDR2 FQGTGA, per germline. This chain's CDR3 is CASSFGGASNEQFF. DNA for the CDR3: TGTGCCAGCAGCTTTGGAGGGGCCTCCAATGAGCAGTTCTTC. The full variable domain, rest sourced from reference TRBV7-3 and TRBJ2-1, is GAGVSQTPSNKVTEKGKYVELRCDPISGHTALYWYRQSLGQGPEFLIYFQGTGAADDSGLPNDRFFAVRPEGSVSTLKIQRTERGDSAVYLCASSFGGASNEQFFGPGTRLTVL.

The chain couples TRBV15 to TRBJ2-7; 8 positions agree with TRBD2. This CDR3 has 15 residues. Germline values: CDR1 LNHNV, CDR2 YYDKDF (reference sequence). Trimming at V came to 1 base and at J to 3 bases, leaving 5 bases not matched to a gene. The CDR3 loop is CATSRGRGVIYEQYF. Here the CDR3 DNA reads TGTGCCACCAGCAGAGGGCGGGGGGTCATCTACGAGCAGTACTTC.

The V gene is TRBV11-1, the J gene TRBJ2-5; weak D call: TRBD1 (5 bases). Germline-derived CDR1 and CDR2 are SGHAT and FQDESV (reference sequence). The CDR3 is 14 residues long. Trimming removed 5 bases at V and 3 bases at J, with 13 bases between. CDR3 nucleotide sequence: TGTGCCAGCAGCGTTTCAGGGCAGGAAGAGACCCAGTACTTC. Its translation is CASSVSGQEETQYF.

V and J are TRBV7-3 and TRBJ2-7; a weak D match, TRBD2 (6 bases). Germline V CDR1 and CDR2: SGHTA, FQGTGA. The V gene lost 4 bases and the J gene lost 1 base, with 14 bases spanning the gap. The CDR3 runs 15 residues. CDR3 residues: CASSSRSGPSYEQYF. CDR3 coding DNA: TGTGCCAGCAGCTCCCGTAGCGGACCTTCCTACGAGCAGTACTTC.

The rearrangement uses TRBV7-9 and TRBJ1-6; 11 bases are shared with TRBD1. Germline-derived CDR1 and CDR2 are SEHNR and FQNEAQ (reference sequence). This CDR3 comprises 17 residues. V lost 2 bases and J lost 2; bases outside the gene matches: 2. CDR3 in DNA: TGTGCCAGCAGCTTAAAGGGACAGGGGGCCTATAATTCACCCCTCCACTTT. This sequence encodes CASSLKGQGAYNSPLHF.

This clone was counted a single time. This chain's CDR3 is CASKVRDRSIVSNQPQHF. Here the CDR3 DNA reads TGTGCCAGCAAGGTCCGGGACAGGTCCATCGTTAGCAATCAGCCCCAGCATTTT. The J gene is TRBJ1-5, the V gene TRBV28; 8 nucleotides align to TRBD1. This CDR3 has 18 residues. CDR1 MDHEN and CDR2 SYDVKM come from the germline V gene. Trimming at V came to 7 bases and at J to 0 bases, leaving 14 bases not matched to a gene.

This rearrangement joins TRBV6-5 to TRBJ1-5, with D perhaps matching TRBD1 (6 bases). Germline assignment: CDR1 MNHEY and CDR2 SVGAGI. The germline V and J ends were trimmed by 7 bases and 3 bases, with 13 bases remaining between them. This CDR3 has 14 amino acids. In nucleotides, the CDR3 is TGTGCCAGCATCCTTGGACAGTCCAATCAGCCCCAGCATTTT. Protein product: CASILGQSNQPQHF.

This clone occurred once. The V and J genes are TRBV7-2 and TRBJ1-4, with D unresolved. Trimming left V 5 bases short and J 10 bases short, with 17 bases between. The CDR3 is 14 amino acids. Germline CDR1 and CDR2: SGHTA and FQGNSA. This chain's CDR3 is CASSPQRFVGKLFF. The CDR3 DNA sequence: TGTGCCAGCAGCCCACAAAGGTTCGTGGGAAAACTGTTTTTT. The variable domain in full, with the rest retrieved from reference TRBV7-2 and TRBJ1-4, is GAGVSQSPSNKVTEKGKDVELRCDPISGHTALYWYRQSLGQGLEFLIYFQGNSAPDKSGLPSDRFSAERTGGSVSTLTIQRTQQEDSAVYLCASSPQRFVGKLFFGSGTQLSVL.

This clone was counted a few times. V usage is TRBV5-1 and J usage is TRBJ2-7; D might be TRBD2 (5 bases). CDR1 SGHRS and CDR2 YFSETQ come from the germline V gene. The CDR3 has 12 amino acids. Trimming pared 0 bases from V and 6 bases from J, leaving 7 bases between. CDR3 DNA: TGCGCCAGCAGCTTGGACGGGATCGAGCAGTACTTC. Its protein is CASSLDGIEQYF.

This clone was found once. This chain links TRBV4-1 with TRBJ2-5; maybe TRBD2 (5 bases). Germline V CDR1 and CDR2: MGHRA, YSYEKL. The CDR3 consists of 14 residues. Between the trimmed V and J ends, which lost 1 base and 5 bases, there was a span of 11 bases. This chain's CDR3 is CASSQAGGPETQYF. The CDR3 nucleotides are TGCGCCAGCAGCCAAGCGGGCGGGCCCGAGACCCAGTACTTC.

Concerning this clone: Other nucleotide sequences from this sample produce the same CDR3. This rearrangement joins TRBV28 to TRBJ1-2; D gene unclear. The V end lost 5 bases, the J end lost 4 bases, and 8 bases lay between the germline ends. The CDR3 has 12 amino acids. Per germline, CDR1 MDHEN and CDR2 SYDVKM. This CDR3 is CASSLSSYGYTF. CDR3 sequence (DNA): TGTGCCAGCAGTCTAAGTAGCTATGGCTACACCTTC.

A single count supports this clone. The chain employs TRBV9 and TRBJ2-2; no clear D gene. CDR1 is SGDLS and CDR2 is YYNGEE in the germline V gene. Trimming removed 2 bases at V and 5 bases at J, with 10 bases between. This CDR3 comprises 14 residues. The CDR3 region has the DNA TGTGCCAGCAGCGTGACTGGAAGAACCGGGGAGCTGTTTTTT. It yields the protein CASSVTGRTGELFF.

The V and J genes are TRBV4-2 and TRBJ2-5; the match to TRBD2 covers 9 bases. Per the germline V gene, CDR1 is LGHNA and CDR2 is YNFKEQ. The V and J ends lost 1 base and 0 bases, in that order; junction bases with no gene match: 9. This CDR3 region has 18 residues. The CDR3 spells CASSQVQLTSGNQETQYF. The CDR3 DNA reads as TGTGCCAGCAGCCAAGTCCAATTGACTAGCGGCAACCAAGAGACCCAGTACTTC.

This clone was detected once. The chain has TRBV6-5 and TRBJ1-2, with 7 bases fitting TRBD1. The CDR3 runs 12 residues. The V gene end was trimmed by 6 bases and the J gene end by 7 bases; junction bases not matched to a gene: 5. In germline, CDR1 is MNHEY, CDR2 SVGAGI. The CDR3 coding sequence is TGTGCCAGCAGCGACAGGGTGATTGGCTACACCTTC. It specifies CASSDRVIGYTF.

This rearrangement joins TRBV5-6 to TRBJ2-7; 13 nucleotides match TRBD2. V was clipped by 4 bases and J by 5 bases; unmatched bases: 9. The CDR3 contains 16 residues. The germline gives CDR1 SGHDT, CDR2 YYEEEE. CDR3 amino acids: CASSPGGLAGINEQYF. CDR3 bases: TGTGCCAGCAGCCCCGGGGGACTAGCGGGAATCAACGAGCAGTACTTC. Full variable domain (outside the CDR3, taken from reference TRBV5-6 and TRBJ2-7): DAGVTQSPTHLIKTRGQQVTLRCSPKSGHDTVSWYQQALGQGPQFIFQYYEEEERQRGNFPDRFSGHQFPNYSSELNVNALLLGDSALYLCASSPGGLAGINEQYFGPGTRLTVT.

The chain recombines TRBV9 with TRBJ1-1; D is perhaps TRBD1 (5 bases). This CDR3 is built from 15 residues. V lost 3 bases, J lost 0 bases, and 12 bases lay in between. Germline V lookup: CDR1 SGDLS, CDR2 YYNGEE. CDR3 sequence (DNA): TGTGCCAGCAGCGCCCCGACAGTTTTGAACACTGAAGCTTTCTTT. Protein sequence: CASSAPTVLNTEAFF.

This clone was counted between two and nine times. This chain connects TRBV19 to TRBJ2-3; D perhaps matches TRBD1 (5 bases). Germline V CDR1 and CDR2: LNHDA, SQIVND (reference sequence). V lost 3 bases to trimming and J lost 2 bases, with 12 bases between them. The CDR3 has 15 amino acids. In nucleotides, the CDR3 is TGTGCCAGTAGTATTGGGAAGGGGCACACAGATACGCAGTATTTT. This sequence encodes CASSIGKGHTDTQYF.

This rearrangement joins TRBV7-2 to TRBJ1-5; no reliable D call. V was cut by 5 bases and J by 4 bases, with 12 bases left in between. This CDR3 spans 14 amino acids. CDR1 SGHTA and CDR2 FQGNSA come from the germline V gene. The CDR3 loop reads CASSKTGLNQPQHF. The CDR3 DNA sequence: TGTGCCAGCAGCAAAACGGGGTTAAATCAGCCCCAGCATTTT.